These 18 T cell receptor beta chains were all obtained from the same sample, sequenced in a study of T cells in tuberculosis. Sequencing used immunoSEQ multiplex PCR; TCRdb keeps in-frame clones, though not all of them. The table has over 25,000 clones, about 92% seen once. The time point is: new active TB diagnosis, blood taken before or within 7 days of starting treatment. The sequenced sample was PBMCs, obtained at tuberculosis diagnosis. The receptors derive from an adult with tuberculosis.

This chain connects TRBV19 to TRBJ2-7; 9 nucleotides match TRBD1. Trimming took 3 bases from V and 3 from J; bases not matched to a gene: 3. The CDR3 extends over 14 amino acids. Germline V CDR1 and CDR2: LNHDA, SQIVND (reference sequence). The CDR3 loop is CASSIPGQGYEQYF. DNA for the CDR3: TGTGCCAGTAGTATCCCGGGACAGGGCTACGAGCAGTACTTC.

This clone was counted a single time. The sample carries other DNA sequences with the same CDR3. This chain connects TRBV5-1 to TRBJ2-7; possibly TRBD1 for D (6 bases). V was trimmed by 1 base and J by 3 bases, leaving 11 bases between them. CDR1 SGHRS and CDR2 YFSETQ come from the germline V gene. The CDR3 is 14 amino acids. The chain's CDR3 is CASSLNQGSYEQYF. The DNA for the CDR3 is TGCGCCAGCAGCTTGAACCAGGGGAGCTACGAGCAGTACTTC.

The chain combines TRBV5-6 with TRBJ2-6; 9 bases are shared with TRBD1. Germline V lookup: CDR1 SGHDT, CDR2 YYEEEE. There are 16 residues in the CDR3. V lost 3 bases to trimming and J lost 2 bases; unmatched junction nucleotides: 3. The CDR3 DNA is TGTGCCAGCAGCTCCCGGGACAGGGCTGGGGCCAACGTCCTGACTTTC. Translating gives CASSSRDRAGANVLTF.

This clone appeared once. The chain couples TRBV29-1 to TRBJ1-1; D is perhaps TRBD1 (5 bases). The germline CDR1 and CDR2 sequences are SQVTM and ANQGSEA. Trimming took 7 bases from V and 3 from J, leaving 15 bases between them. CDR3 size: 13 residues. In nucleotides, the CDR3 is TGCAGCGCCCGGTGGGGGGTAGACACTGAAGCTTTCTTT. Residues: CSARWGVDTEAFF.

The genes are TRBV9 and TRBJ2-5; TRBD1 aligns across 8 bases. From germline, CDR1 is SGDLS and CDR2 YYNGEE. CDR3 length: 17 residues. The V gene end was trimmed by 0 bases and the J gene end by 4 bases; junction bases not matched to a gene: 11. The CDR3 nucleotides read TGTGCCAGCAGCGTAGGATCAGGGGGCCTTCGCGGAGAGACCCAGTACTTC. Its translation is CASSVGSGGLRGETQYF.

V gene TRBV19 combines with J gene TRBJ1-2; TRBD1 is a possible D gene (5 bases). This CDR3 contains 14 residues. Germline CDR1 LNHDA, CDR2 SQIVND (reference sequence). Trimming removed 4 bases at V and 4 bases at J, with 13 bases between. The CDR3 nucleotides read TGTGCCAGTAGTACCCCCGCGGACACCTATGGCTACACCTTC. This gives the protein CASSTPADTYGYTF.

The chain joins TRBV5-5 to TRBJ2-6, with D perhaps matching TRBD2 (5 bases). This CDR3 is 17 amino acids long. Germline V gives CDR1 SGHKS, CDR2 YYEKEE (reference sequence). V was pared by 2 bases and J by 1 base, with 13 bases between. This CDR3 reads CASSFGVSISGANVLTF. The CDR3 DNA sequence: TGTGCCAGCAGCTTCGGGGTTTCGATTTCTGGGGCCAACGTCCTGACTTTC.

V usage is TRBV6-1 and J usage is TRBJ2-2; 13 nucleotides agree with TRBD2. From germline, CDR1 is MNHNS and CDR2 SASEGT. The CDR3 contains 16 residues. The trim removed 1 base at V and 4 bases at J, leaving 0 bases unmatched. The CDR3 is CASSEGLAGGTGELFF. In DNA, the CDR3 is TGTGCCAGCAGTGAAGGACTAGCGGGGGGCACCGGGGAGCTGTTTTTT.

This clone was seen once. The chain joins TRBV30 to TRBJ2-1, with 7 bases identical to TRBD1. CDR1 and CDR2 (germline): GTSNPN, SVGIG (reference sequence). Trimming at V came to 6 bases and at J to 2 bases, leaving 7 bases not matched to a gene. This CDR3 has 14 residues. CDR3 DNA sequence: TGTGCCTGTGACAGGGCCGAGACCTACAATGAGCAGTTCTTC. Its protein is CACDRAETYNEQFF.

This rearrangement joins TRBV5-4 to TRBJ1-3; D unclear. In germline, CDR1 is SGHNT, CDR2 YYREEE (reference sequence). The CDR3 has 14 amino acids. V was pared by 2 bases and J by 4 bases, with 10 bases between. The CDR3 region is CASSLITNGNTIYF. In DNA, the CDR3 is TGTGCCAGCAGCTTAATAACTAACGGAAACACCATATATTTT.

CDR3 sequence (DNA): TGTGCCAGCAGCCAAGATGCCAGTAGGAGGGAGCTTCCCTACGAGCAGTACTTC. Translating gives CASSQDASRRELPYEQYF. The J gene is TRBJ2-7, the V gene TRBV14, with D perhaps TRBD2 (6 bases). V gave up 0 bases and J gave up 2 bases, with 20 bases separating them. CDR3 length equals 18 residues. The germline gives CDR1 SGHDN, CDR2 FVKESK.

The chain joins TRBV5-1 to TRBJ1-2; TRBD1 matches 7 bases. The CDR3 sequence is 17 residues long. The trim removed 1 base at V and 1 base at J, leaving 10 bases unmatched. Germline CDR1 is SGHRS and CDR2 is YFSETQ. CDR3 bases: TGCGCCAGCAGCTTGTTTGTCAGGGGGGCGGATAACTATGGCTACACCTTC. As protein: CASSLFVRGADNYGYTF. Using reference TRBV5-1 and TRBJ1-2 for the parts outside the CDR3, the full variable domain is KAGVTQTPRYLIKTRGQQVTLSCSPISGHRSVSWYQQTPGQGLQFLFEYFSETQRNKGNFPGRFSGRQFSNSRSEMNVSTLELGDSALYLCASSLFVRGADNYGYTFGSGTRLTVV.

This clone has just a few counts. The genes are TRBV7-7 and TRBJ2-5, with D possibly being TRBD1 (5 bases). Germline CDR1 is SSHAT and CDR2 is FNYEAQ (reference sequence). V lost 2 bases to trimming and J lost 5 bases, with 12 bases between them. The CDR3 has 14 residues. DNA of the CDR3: TGTGCCAGCAGCTTAAGGGGTTCGAGGGAGACCCAGTACTTC. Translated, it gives CASSLRGSRETQYF.

CDR3 nucleotide sequence: TGTGCCAGCAGCGGACTCATCTACGAGCAGTACTTC. Amino acids: CASSGLIYEQYF. The rearrangement links TRBV2 to TRBJ2-7, with D perhaps matching TRBD2 (5 bases). This CDR3 is built from 12 residues. Germline-derived CDR1 and CDR2 are SNHLY and FYNNEI. Trimming took off 6 bases at V and 3 bases at J, with 9 bases between the two ends.

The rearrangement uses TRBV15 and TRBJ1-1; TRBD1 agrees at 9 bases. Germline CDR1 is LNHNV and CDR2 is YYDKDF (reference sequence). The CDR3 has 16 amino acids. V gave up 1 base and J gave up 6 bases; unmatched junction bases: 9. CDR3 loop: CATSRAPGQGVSEAFF. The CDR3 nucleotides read TGTGCCACCAGCAGAGCGCCGGGACAGGGAGTCTCTGAAGCTTTCTTT.

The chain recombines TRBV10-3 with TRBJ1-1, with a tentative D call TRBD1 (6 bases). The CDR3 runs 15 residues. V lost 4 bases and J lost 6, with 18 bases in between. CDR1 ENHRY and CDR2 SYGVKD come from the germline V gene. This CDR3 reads CAISGYTGRDAEAFF. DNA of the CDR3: TGTGCCATCAGTGGTTACACAGGGAGGGACGCTGAAGCTTTCTTT.

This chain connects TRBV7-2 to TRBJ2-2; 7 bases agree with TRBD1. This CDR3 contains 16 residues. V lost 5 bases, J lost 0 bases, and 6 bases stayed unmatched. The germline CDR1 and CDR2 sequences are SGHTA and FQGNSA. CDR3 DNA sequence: TGTGCCAGCAGCCCCAGACAGGGCGCGAACACCGGGGAGCTGTTTTTT. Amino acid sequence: CASSPRQGANTGELFF.

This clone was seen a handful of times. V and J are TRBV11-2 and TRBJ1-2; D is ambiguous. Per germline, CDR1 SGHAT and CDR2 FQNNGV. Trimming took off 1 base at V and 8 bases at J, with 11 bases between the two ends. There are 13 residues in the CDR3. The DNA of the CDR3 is TGTGCCAGCAGCTTAGGTCTGGGCGCAGGCTACACCTTC. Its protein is CASSLGLGAGYTF.